The entry below describes one TCR beta chain. Its antigen is still unknown. TCRdb analysed the reads with MiXCR anew, one entry per CDR3 protein. There are approximately 490,000 distinct CDR3 sequences in the sample; around 10% occur only once, and roughly a tenth lies in the top ten. The CDR3 consists of 13 residues. V gave up 6 bases and J gave up 4 bases, with 10 bases separating them. Germline assignment: CDR1 SNHLY and CDR2 FYNNEI. The data were taken from a study of T cell repertoires in cytomegalovirus infection. About the study: Both CMV infection and a matching HLA type were indicated by public TCR beta signatures. General study findings and limits: Pooled public TCR beta family frequency picked out CMV carriers with the relevant HLA. In two of eight donors, the top clonotype was HLA-C-restricted CMV-specific.

The material sequenced was PBMCs. This sequence was found in a human donor in good health (CMV status not recorded). Some clones in this sample may be carry-over from other donors' samples. The rearrangement links TRBV2 to TRBJ1-3; D call uncertain. In nucleotides, the CDR3 is TGTGCCAGCAGGCAGTATGAGGGAAACACCATATATTTT. Translated, it gives CASRQYEGNTIYF.